Below are 26 T cell receptor beta chains sequenced from a single sample in a study of T cell responses to AZD1222 COVID-19 vaccine. Clones were read by immunoSEQ multiplex PCR, and TCRdb kept only the in-frame ones, dropping some. The sample includes 95,000 to 150,000 clones, about nine tenths seen only once; the top ten take just over 7%. Material: peripheral blood, obtained on day 0 of AZD1222 vaccination. These receptors all stem from an adult in good health.

This chain joins TRBV10-1 and TRBJ2-5, with 14 nucleotides matching TRBD2. This CDR3 has 17 residues. With 8 bases clipped from V and 1 base from J, the junction kept 9 bases outside the gene matches. Germline V gives CDR1 WNHNN, CDR2 SYGVQD (reference sequence). The CDR3 DNA is TGCGCCAGCTCCGGGACTAGCGGGAGTTTTCTCCAAGAGACCCAGTACTTC. This sequence encodes CASSGTSGSFLQETQYF.

The V call is TRBV10-3, the J call TRBJ2-3, with 7 bases lining up with TRBD1. Germline V gene data show CDR1 as ENHRY and CDR2 as SYGVKD. CDR3 length equals 15 residues. Trimming at V came to 0 bases and at J to 1 base, leaving 1 base not matched to a gene. Written as DNA, the CDR3 is TGTGCCATCAGTGAGTCTCAGGGGGGCACAGATACGCAGTATTTT. Residues: CAISESQGGTDTQYF.

The genes are TRBV2 and TRBJ2-7, with TRBD1 matching 7 bases. The CDR3 sequence is 12 residues long. The V gene's germline CDR1 is SNHLY and CDR2 FYNNEI. Unmatched junction bases numbered 6, after V lost 10 bases and J lost 3 bases. CDR3 sequence: CAITWDSYEQYF. Written as DNA, the CDR3 is TGTGCCATCACCTGGGACAGCTACGAGCAGTACTTC.

The V and J genes are TRBV19 and TRBJ2-3; TRBD2 matches at 9 bases. Trimming took 4 bases from V and 2 from J; bases not matched to a gene: 19. CDR3 length: 20 amino acids. Germline V gene lookup returns CDR1 LNHDA and CDR2 SQIVND (reference sequence). CDR3 amino acids: CASSKRQEPIAGDFTDTQYF. For the CDR3, the DNA is TGTGCCAGTAGTAAGCGACAGGAGCCTATAGCGGGAGATTTCACAGATACGCAGTATTTT.

V gene TRBV18 combines with J gene TRBJ2-5; 10 bases fit TRBD2. The CDR3 is 16 residues long. V shed 1 base and J 4 bases; nucleotides not matched to a gene: 6. Germline V lookup: CDR1 KGHSH, CDR2 LQKENI. The CDR3 bases are TGTGCCAGCTCACCACTGGCTAGCGGGAGTCCAGAGACCCAGTACTTC. It is translated as CASSPLASGSPETQYF. Using reference TRBV18 and TRBJ2-5 for the parts outside the CDR3, the full variable domain is NAGVMQNPRHLVRRRGQEARLRCSPMKGHSHVYWYRQLPEEGLKFMVYLQKENIIDESGMPKERFSAEFPKEGPSILRIQQVVRGDSAAYFCASSPLASGSPETQYFGPGTRLLVL.

The rearrangement uses TRBV3-1 (or the pseudogene TRBV3-2) and TRBJ2-7, with 11 positions matching TRBD1. Germline loops: CDR1 LGHDT, CDR2 YNNKEL (reference sequence). V shed 3 bases and J 5 bases; nucleotides not matched to a gene: 12. The CDR3 has 17 residues. CDR3 loop: CASSHLWRGQGDNEQYF. The DNA for the CDR3 is TGTGCCAGCAGCCATCTCTGGAGGGGACAGGGGGATAACGAGCAGTACTTC.

The chain has TRBV6-5 and TRBJ1-1; 7 bases map to TRBD1. Germline V gives CDR1 MNHEY, CDR2 SVGAGI. The CDR3 is made up of 14 amino acids. Trimming at V came to 6 bases and at J to 5 bases, leaving 9 bases not matched to a gene. In DNA form, the CDR3 reads TGTGCCAGCAGCCAATACAGGGGAGGGACTGAAGCTTTCTTT. Protein product: CASSQYRGGTEAFF.

The V call is TRBV5-1, the J call TRBJ2-5; 9 bases agree with TRBD2. Germline values: CDR1 SGHRS, CDR2 YFSETQ. This CDR3 has 15 amino acids. J gave up 2 bases and V 0 bases, and 2 bases lay outside the gene matches. Written as DNA, the CDR3 is TGCGCCAGCAGCTTGGGGGGACTAGCTCAAGAGACCCAGTACTTC. Protein product: CASSLGGLAQETQYF. The complete variable domain, with remaining parts taken from reference TRBV5-1 and TRBJ2-5, reads KAGVTQTPRYLIKTRGQQVTLSCSPISGHRSVSWYQQTPGQGLQFLFEYFSETQRNKGNFPGRFSGRQFSNSRSEMNVSTLELGDSALYLCASSLGGLAQETQYFGPGTRLLVL.

The rearrangement joins TRBV5-1 to TRBJ1-4; 7 bases align to TRBD1. The ends lost 4 bases at V and 2 bases at J; junction bases unmatched: 8. There are 16 residues in the CDR3. Germline V gene sequence: CDR1 SGHRS, CDR2 YFSETQ. The CDR3, as DNA: TGCGCCAGCAGCGCGTGGATACAGGGGACTAATGAAAAACTGTTTTTT. Translated: CASSAWIQGTNEKLFF.

This chain uses TRBV10-3 with TRBJ2-7; 15 bases are shared with TRBD2. This CDR3 region has 19 residues. Germline CDR1 is ENHRY and CDR2 is SYGVKD. V shed 3 bases, J shed 3 bases, and the junction held 12 bases outside the gene matches. The CDR3 loop is CAISEGRTSGRGSNYEQYF. As DNA, the CDR3 is TGTGCCATCAGTGAAGGGAGGACTAGCGGGAGGGGCTCCAACTACGAGCAGTACTTC.

This rearrangement joins TRBV27 to TRBJ2-3; 9 bases agree with TRBD2. Germline V gives CDR1 MNHEY, CDR2 SMNVEV (reference sequence). The CDR3 length is 16 residues. Trimming cost V 4 bases and J 1 base; bases outside gene matches: 6. The CDR3 loop reads CASSSARTSGTDTQYF. Here the CDR3 DNA reads TGTGCCAGCAGTTCCGCTCGGACTAGCGGCACAGATACGCAGTATTTT.

The V and J genes are TRBV15 and TRBJ2-3; D possibly uses TRBD1 or TRBD2 (7 bases each). CDR1 is LNHNV, CDR2 YYDKDF, per germline (reference sequence). This CDR3 has 17 amino acids. Trimming shortened V by 0 bases and J by 6 bases, and 19 bases separated the two germline ends. CDR3 amino acids: CATSRDPPGGVVDTQYF. CDR3 in DNA: TGTGCCACCAGCAGAGATCCGCCAGGGGGGGTGGTGGATACGCAGTATTTT.

The chain combines TRBV3-1 (or the pseudogene TRBV3-2) with TRBJ2-1, with D perhaps TRBD2 (5 bases). CDR1 and CDR2 from the germline V gene are LGHDT and YNNKEL (reference sequence). V shed 5 bases and J shed 6 bases, with 11 bases lying between them. The CDR3 length is 13 residues. The CDR3 region is CASSTRTANEQFF. The CDR3 DNA sequence: TGTGCCAGCAGCACCCGGACTGCCAATGAGCAGTTCTTC.

This clone has a single count. The V call is TRBV28, the J call TRBJ1-2, with D possibly matching TRBD1 (5 bases). This CDR3 spans 13 amino acids. Germline V gives CDR1 MDHEN, CDR2 SYDVKM. Between the trimmed V and J ends, which lost 1 base and 5 bases, there was a span of 8 bases. CDR3 coding DNA: TGTGCCAGCAGTTTATCAGGGAGATATGGCTACACCTTC. Encoded protein: CASSLSGRYGYTF.

V is TRBV27 and J is TRBJ2-6; D gene uncertain. This CDR3 spans 16 amino acids. V lost 4 bases and J 4 bases, leaving 14 bases between the germline ends. The germline gives CDR1 MNHEY, CDR2 SMNVEV (reference sequence). DNA of the CDR3: TGTGCCAGCAGTTCCCCCGGGCGTCCAGGGGCCAACGTCCTGACTTTC. It translates to CASSSPGRPGANVLTF.

The V and J genes are TRBV3-1 (or the pseudogene TRBV3-2) and TRBJ2-1; 8 bases are shared with TRBD2. The ends lost 4 bases at V and 5 bases at J; junction bases unmatched: 7. CDR1 LGHDT and CDR2 YNNKEL come from the germline V gene (reference sequence). The CDR3 is 15 amino acids. The DNA of the CDR3 is TGTGCCAGCAGCCGGTCTAGCGGGCTGCACAATGAGCAGTTCTTC. This encodes CASSRSSGLHNEQFF.

The J gene is TRBJ1-1, the V gene TRBV28; no clear D. V gave up 3 bases and J gave up 0 bases, with 20 bases separating them. Per germline, CDR1 MDHEN and CDR2 SYDVKM. The length of the CDR3 is 18 residues. The CDR3 here is CASSFPSIPGRLNTEAFF. The CDR3 DNA is TGTGCCAGCAGTTTCCCATCCATCCCCGGACGGTTGAACACTGAAGCTTTCTTT. Drawing the rest from reference TRBV28 and TRBJ1-1, the complete variable domain is DVKVTQSSRYLVKRTGEKVFLECVQDMDHENMFWYRQDPGLGLRLIYFSYDVKMKEKGDIPEGYSVSREKKERFSLILESASTNQTSMYLCASSFPSIPGRLNTEAFFGQGTRLTVV.

The V call is TRBV27, the J call TRBJ2-1; 10 bases map to TRBD2. V dropped 10 bases and J dropped 4; count of bases not matched to a gene: 7. The CDR3 spans 14 residues. In germline, CDR1 is MNHEY, CDR2 SMNVEV (reference sequence). The DNA for the CDR3 is TGTGCCACCTCACTAGCGGGGATATACAATGAGCAGTTCTTC. Amino acids: CATSLAGIYNEQFF.

CDR3 sequence (DNA): TGTGCCAGCAGTTTTGGCGTTAGCAATCAGCCCCAGCATTTT. Its translation: CASSFGVSNQPQHF. V gene TRBV28 combines with J gene TRBJ1-5; no reliable D call. The CDR3 covers 14 residues. The germline V and J ends were trimmed by 3 bases and 0 bases, with 6 bases remaining between them. Germline V gene sequence: CDR1 MDHEN, CDR2 SYDVKM.

This chain links TRBV27 with TRBJ2-1, with D perhaps TRBD1 or TRBD2 (5 bases each). The V and J ends lost 1 base and 0 bases respectively, with 7 bases between them. The germline V gene has CDR1 MNHEY and CDR2 SMNVEV (reference sequence). The CDR3 length is 15 residues. CDR3 residues: CASSLWGSSYNEQFF. CDR3 nucleotides: TGTGCCAGCAGTTTATGGGGGAGCTCCTACAATGAGCAGTTCTTC.

The chain is built from TRBV6-5 and TRBJ1-5; 8 nucleotides agree with TRBD1. Germline V gives CDR1 MNHEY, CDR2 SVGAGI. The CDR3 has 12 amino acids. The V and J ends lost 6 bases and 6 bases, in that order; junction bases with no gene match: 1. This CDR3 is CASRTGVQPQHF. CDR3 DNA sequence: TGTGCCAGCAGGACAGGGGTTCAGCCCCAGCATTTT.

The gene calls are TRBV28 and TRBJ1-2; 8 positions agree with TRBD1. Looked up from germline, CDR1 is MDHEN and CDR2 is SYDVKM. Losses at the gene ends were 3 bases for V and 0 bases for J; bases not matched to a gene: 15. There are 19 residues in the CDR3. CDR3 sequence (DNA): TGTGCCAGCAGTTTGGGATCCCAACGGGACAGGATTGCTAACTATGGCTACACCTTC. It specifies CASSLGSQRDRIANYGYTF.

The chain is built from TRBV7-9 and TRBJ2-1; the match to TRBD2 covers 8 bases. The germline V gene encodes CDR1 SEHNR and CDR2 FQNEAQ (reference sequence). The CDR3 totals 16 residues. With V trimmed by 2 bases and J by 0 bases, 3 bases remained unmatched. The CDR3 nucleotides read TGTGCCAGCAGCTTATTGGGACTAGGCTCCTACAATGAGCAGTTCTTC. This codes for CASSLLGLGSYNEQFF.

The chain is built from TRBV18 and TRBJ2-7; TRBD1 matches at 7 bases. The trim removed 3 bases at V and 6 bases at J, leaving 2 bases unmatched. Germline lookup yields CDR1 KGHSH and CDR2 LQKENI. The CDR3 spans 12 residues. CDR3 amino acids: CASSPDRVEQYF. The CDR3 DNA is TGTGCCAGCTCACCCGACAGGGTCGAGCAGTACTTC.

This clone appeared once. The chain couples TRBV7-8 to TRBJ1-1, with D possibly matching TRBD1 (5 bases). Trimming pared 3 bases from V and 5 bases from J, leaving 10 bases between. CDR1 and CDR2 from the germline V gene are SGHVS and FQNEAQ. This CDR3 region has 13 residues. CDR3 amino acids: CASSFLRGTEAFF. The CDR3 DNA reads TGTGCCAGCAGCTTTTTGAGGGGAACTGAAGCTTTCTTT.

The chain is built from TRBV6-2 or TRBV6-3 and TRBJ1-3, with D unclear. CDR1 and CDR2 (germline): MNHEY, SVGEGT. The CDR3 contains 13 residues. Deletions cut 4 bases from V and 6 bases from J, with 10 bases between. The CDR3 sequence: CASSSRSENTIYF. DNA of the CDR3: TGTGCCAGCAGTTCGCGGTCGGAAAACACCATATATTTT.